This T cell receptor beta chain came from a study of shared clonotypes between healthy human individuals. Study results and caveats: Among a handful of donors, roughly 5% of naive CD4 clonotypes were found in common.

The germline CDR1 and CDR2 sequences are KGHSH and LQKENI. V shed 0 bases and J shed 5 bases, with 13 bases lying between them. The CDR3 has 16 residues. The assay ran at deep level. Genomic DNA from each subset was divided evenly over several immunoSEQ plates. TCRdb keeps only in-frame clones here, not all; method: immunoSEQ multiplex PCR. The table lists fewer than 1 million clones, about 97% of them singletons. In the case of this clone: Its antigen is as yet unknown.

Naive CD8 cells comprised CD45RO-negative, CCR7-positively selected cells, excluding terminally differentiated effector memory CD45RA+ cells. Adults of Caucasian background living in Nashville, Tennessee made up all donors. What was sequenced was naive CD8+ T cells sorted from blood. The clonotype comes from a man aged 25-45 years in good health. The rearrangement links TRBV18 to TRBJ2-2; the D is unclear. The DNA for the CDR3 is TGTGCCAGCTCACCACCGTACGGGTCGGGTACCGGGGAGCTGTTTTTT. It specifies CASSPPYGSGTGELFF.